This T cell receptor (beta chain) originates from a study of response to subunit inactivated influenza vaccine (dated by TCRdb to the late 2010s). Notes on the research overall: To follow how T cells responded to a trivalent subunit inactivated influenza vaccine, the researchers relied on deep quantitative profiling of the T cell receptor repertoire. Study-level results and caveats: It was suggested by the authors that each seasonal influenza vaccination may recruit only a limited number of new T cells.

This clonotype has a count of ten or more. This clone's antigen is unknown. No base qualities exist here, and no much larger clone lies one base off it. To prepare the library, RT-PCR was applied. The sample was run on an Illumina HiSeq 2500. Clones were called with MiXCR by TCRdb after fastp trimmed the public reads at Q25, and only in-frame beta chains were retained. Rows merge per CDR3 protein into single entries with the most common DNA and genes. The sample includes about 500,000 distinct CDR3 sequences, with more than 15% observed a single time. Of the sample, roughly 3% falls within the top ten clones. V drops 3 bases and J drops 7 bases, leaving 15 bases in between. The CDR3 holds 15 amino acids from the cysteine to the phenylalanine. The kept DNA is CDR3 alone, 45 bases in frame from the first base.

The clonotype was recovered from a man between 50 and 69 years old who received an inactivated influenza vaccine. Donor details come from another sample of the same person, matched by shared clones. Material: CD4+ T cells sorted from PBMCs, obtained approximately 25 months after vaccination. The sequence links TRBV12-3 or TRBV12-4 to TRBJ1-4; the D gene cannot be resolved reliably. The bases read TGTGCCAGCAGTTTCATCGACCTAAGCAGTGAAAAACTGTTTTTT. This yields the protein CASSFIDLSSEKLFF.